The 5 T cell receptor beta chains below come from one sample, sequenced in a study of OX40 agonist ivuxolimab in advanced cancers. TCRdb's table, derived via immunoSEQ multiplex PCR, lists solely in-frame clones and lacks some. This sample has tens of thousands of clones, with roughly 80% found just once. The sequenced sample was CD4+ or CD8+ T cells sorted from blood, obtained in a trial of the OX40 agonist ivuxolimab. Receptors originate from an adult with an advanced solid tumor such as melanoma, head and neck, liver or kidney cancer.

The chain uses TRBV19 and TRBJ1-4; D might be TRBD1 (5 bases). This CDR3 region has 15 residues. Trimming took off 2 bases at V and 8 bases at J, with 15 bases between the two ends. Per germline, CDR1 LNHDA and CDR2 SQIVND (reference sequence). In DNA, the CDR3 is TGTGCCAGTAGTATACAGGGAAGCCGAGGGGAAAAACTGTTTTTT. Amino acid sequence: CASSIQGSRGEKLFF.

CDR3 sequence (DNA): TGTGCCAGCAGCTTAGCAGGGCGGATGAACACTGAAGCTTTCTTT. Translated: CASSLAGRMNTEAFF. The chain links TRBV7-2 to TRBJ1-1; D not resolved. The germline V gene has CDR1 SGHTA and CDR2 FQGNSA. With 0 bases removed from V and 0 bases from J, the gap between germline ends came to 8 bases. This CDR3 is built from 15 residues.

This clone was seen only once. The gene calls are TRBV5-1 and TRBJ1-1, with 8 positions matching TRBD1. The CDR3 sequence is 18 residues long. J gave up 0 bases and V 1 base, and 11 bases lay outside the gene matches. Germline assignment: CDR1 SGHRS and CDR2 YFSETQ. DNA for the CDR3: TGCGCCAGCAGCTTGAGGACAGGGACGCGCTCCATGAACACTGAAGCTTTCTTT. Its translation: CASSLRTGTRSMNTEAFF.

V is TRBV2 and J is TRBJ1-2; tentatively, D is TRBD1 (6 bases). V was clipped by 6 bases and J by 3 bases, with 14 bases between them. Germline V gene data show CDR1 as SNHLY and CDR2 as FYNNEI. This CDR3 is built from 14 residues. The CDR3: CASRAPGADYGYTF. The CDR3 nucleotides are TGTGCCAGCAGGGCCCCGGGGGCAGACTATGGCTACACCTTC. Drawing the rest from reference TRBV2 and TRBJ1-2, the complete variable domain is EPEVTQTPSHQVTQMGQEVILRCVPISNHLYFYWYRQILGQKVEFLVSFYNNEISEKSEIFDDQFSVERPDGSNFTLKIRSTKLEDSAMYFCASRAPGADYGYTFGSGTRLTVV.

This clone was found once. This rearrangement joins TRBV6-5 to TRBJ1-2; D possibly corresponds to TRBD1 (5 bases). The germline V gene encodes CDR1 MNHEY and CDR2 SVGAGI. The germline V and J ends were trimmed by 0 bases and 8 bases, with 7 bases remaining between them. This CDR3 region has 12 residues. CDR3 nucleotides: TGTGCCAGCAGTTACTCAGGGGTGGGCTACACCTTC. This encodes CASSYSGVGYTF.